Listed below are T cell receptor beta chains from one sample, sequenced in a study of blood T cell repertoires in COVID-19. Clones were sequenced by immunoSEQ multiplex PCR, and TCRdb holds only the in-frame ones, with some missing. The repertoire holds around 200,000 clones, with 84% as singletons. The source material was peripheral blood. The source is a woman of 80 years or more with active or convalescent COVID-19. CDR3s include the opening cysteine and the closing phenylalanine or tryptophan. A D gene is named only where the DNA matches it firmly. Where a row states a size, it is once, few, many or the class of an expanded clone; other rows omit it.

v_gene: TRBV27; j_gene: TRBJ1-2; abundance: .; d_gene: TRBD1; len: 14; CDR3aa: CASSMDRVDYGYTF; CDR3nt: TGTGCCAGCAGTATGGACAGGGTCGACTATGGCTACACCTTC
v_gene: TRBV2; j_gene: TRBJ1-2; abundance: .; d_gene: .; len: 15; CDR3aa: CASSDRQMLTTGYTF; CDR3nt: TGTGCCAGCAGTGACCGACAGATGCTTACCACTGGCTACACCTTC
v_gene: TRBV3-1/TRBV3-2; j_gene: TRBJ2-2; abundance: once; d_gene: .; len: 15; CDR3aa: CASSQALVNTGELFF; CDR3nt: TGTGCCAGCAGCCAAGCACTAGTTAACACCGGGGAGCTGTTTTTT
v_gene: TRBV6-5; j_gene: TRBJ2-3; abundance: .; d_gene: TRBD1; len: 15; CDR3aa: CASRLRGLTTDTQYF; CDR3nt: TGTGCCAGCAGACTTAGGGGGCTTACTACAGATACGCAGTATTTT
v_gene: TRBV5-6; j_gene: TRBJ2-3; abundance: .; d_gene: .; len: 15; CDR3aa: CASSLGTTSTDTQYF; CDR3nt: TGTGCCAGCAGCTTGGGGACTACTAGCACAGATACGCAGTATTTT
v_gene: TRBV21-1; j_gene: TRBJ1-2; abundance: once; d_gene: .; len: 16; CDR3aa: CASSKGNRDSYYGYTF; CDR3nt: TGTGCCAGCAGCAAAGGGAACCGGGACAGTTACTATGGCTACACCTTC
v_gene: TRBV12-3/TRBV12-4; j_gene: TRBJ1-6; abundance: .; d_gene: .; len: 13; CDR3aa: CASTGQLRSPLHF; CDR3nt: TGTGCCAGCACCGGACAGCTAAGATCACCCCTCCACTTT
v_gene: TRBV12-3/TRBV12-4; j_gene: TRBJ2-5; abundance: .; d_gene: .; len: 13; CDR3aa: CASSLFTGETQYF; CDR3nt: TGTGCCAGCAGTTTATTTACGGGGGAGACCCAGTACTTC
v_gene: TRBV5-4; j_gene: TRBJ2-7; abundance: .; d_gene: TRBD1; len: 18; CDR3aa: CASSSTRAGTGGSYEQYF; CDR3nt: TGTGCCAGCAGCTCCACTAGAGCCGGGACAGGGGGCTCCTACGAGCAGTACTTC
v_gene: TRBV5-6; j_gene: TRBJ1-3; abundance: .; d_gene: .; len: 17; CDR3aa: CASSLLDSIYSGNTIYF; CDR3nt: TGTGCCAGCAGCTTGCTCGACTCAATCTACTCTGGAAACACCATATATTTT
v_gene: TRBV15; j_gene: TRBJ1-5; abundance: .; d_gene: TRBD1; len: 19; CDR3aa: CATRGINRGTNGGNQPQHF; CDR3nt: TGTGCCACTCGGGGGATTAACAGGGGGACCAACGGGGGCAATCAGCCCCAGCATTTT
v_gene: TRBV7-3; j_gene: TRBJ2-1; abundance: .; d_gene: TRBD2; len: 15; CDR3aa: CASSLSSGGAHEQFF; CDR3nt: TGTGCCAGCAGCTTAAGTAGCGGGGGGGCCCATGAGCAGTTCTTC
v_gene: TRBV18; j_gene: TRBJ1-2; abundance: .; d_gene: .; len: 11; CDR3aa: CASSGGAGYTF; CDR3nt: TGTGCCAGCTCCGGCGGGGCTGGCTACACCTTC
v_gene: TRBV5-1; j_gene: TRBJ1-1; abundance: .; d_gene: TRBD1; len: 14; CDR3aa: CASSIGQGNDKAFF; CDR3nt: TGCGCCAGCAGCATCGGACAGGGGAACGACAAAGCTTTCTTT
v_gene: TRBV10-2; j_gene: TRBJ2-5; abundance: .; d_gene: TRBD2; len: 14; CDR3aa: CASKSGRAGETQYF; CDR3nt: TGCGCCAGCAAGAGCGGGAGGGCCGGAGAGACCCAGTACTTC
v_gene: TRBV5-5; j_gene: TRBJ1-5; abundance: .; d_gene: .; len: 16; CDR3aa: CASSLDGGWNNQPQHF; CDR3nt: TGTGCCAGCAGCTTGGATGGGGGGTGGAACAATCAGCCCCAGCATTTT
v_gene: TRBV15; j_gene: TRBJ1-2; abundance: .; d_gene: .; len: 16; CDR3aa: CATSGDPSEGRYGYTF; CDR3nt: TGTGCCACCAGCGGGGACCCTTCGGAGGGACGCTATGGCTACACCTTC
v_gene: TRBV28; j_gene: TRBJ1-1; abundance: .; d_gene: TRBD1; len: 16; CDR3aa: CASSREDRGWGTEAFF; CDR3nt: TGTGCCAGCAGTAGGGAGGACAGGGGATGGGGCACTGAAGCTTTCTTT
v_gene: TRBV5-1; j_gene: TRBJ2-3; abundance: .; d_gene: TRBD1; len: 17; CDR3aa: CASSLRISGQGTDTQYF; CDR3nt: TGCGCCAGCAGCTTGCGCATTTCCGGACAGGGTACAGATACGCAGTATTTT
v_gene: TRBV18; j_gene: TRBJ1-5; abundance: once; d_gene: .; len: 14; CDR3aa: CASSLDRINQPQHF; CDR3nt: TGTGCCAGCTCACTTGACAGGATCAATCAGCCCCAGCATTTT
v_gene: TRBV28; j_gene: TRBJ1-2; abundance: .; d_gene: TRBD1; len: 13; CDR3aa: CASSQDRVDGYTF; CDR3nt: TGTGCCAGCAGTCAGGACAGGGTCGATGGCTACACCTTC
v_gene: TRBV5-1; j_gene: TRBJ2-1; abundance: .; d_gene: TRBD2; len: 15; CDR3aa: CASSPGTSGSNEQFF; CDR3nt: TGCGCCAGCAGCCCGGGGACTAGCGGGTCCAATGAGCAGTTCTTC
v_gene: TRBV7-2; j_gene: TRBJ2-1; abundance: .; d_gene: TRBD2; len: 15; CDR3aa: CASSLAGTTENEQFF; CDR3nt: TGTGCCAGCAGCCTCGCGGGGACTACGGAAAATGAGCAGTTCTTC
v_gene: TRBV7-9; j_gene: TRBJ1-4; abundance: .; d_gene: .; len: 14; CDR3aa: CASREGGTNEKLFF; CDR3nt: TGTGCCAGCAGGGAGGGCGGTACTAATGAAAAACTGTTTTTT
v_gene: TRBV5-6; j_gene: TRBJ1-2; abundance: .; d_gene: .; len: 16; CDR3aa: CASRPLPGSEGYGYTF; CDR3nt: TGTGCCAGCAGACCCCTCCCAGGATCGGAAGGATATGGCTACACCTTC
v_gene: TRBV7-9; j_gene: TRBJ2-5; abundance: .; d_gene: .; len: 14; CDR3aa: CASSQTGSVETQYF; CDR3nt: TGTGCCAGCAGCCAAACAGGGAGCGTGGAGACCCAGTACTTC
v_gene: TRBV18; j_gene: TRBJ1-3; abundance: .; d_gene: .; len: 17; CDR3aa: CASSPQAQGRDGNTIYF; CDR3nt: TGTGCCAGCTCACCACAGGCCCAGGGAAGAGATGGAAACACCATATATTTT
v_gene: TRBV19; j_gene: TRBJ2-7; abundance: .; d_gene: TRBD1; len: 14; CDR3aa: CASSSGDRATEQYF; CDR3nt: TGTGCCAGTAGTTCCGGGGACAGGGCGACCGAGCAGTACTTC
v_gene: TRBV6-5; j_gene: TRBJ2-3; abundance: .; d_gene: TRBD2; len: 15; CDR3aa: CASSREGHSTDTQYF; CDR3nt: TGTGCCAGCAGCCGGGAGGGACATTCGACAGATACGCAGTATTTT
v_gene: TRBV5-3; j_gene: TRBJ1-6; abundance: few; d_gene: .; len: 14; CDR3aa: CARSLGQTNSPLHF; CDR3nt: TGTGCCAGAAGCTTGGGACAGACTAATTCACCCCTCCACTTT
v_gene: TRBV9; j_gene: TRBJ1-4; abundance: .; d_gene: .; len: 15; CDR3aa: CASSPVGQLGEKLFF; CDR3nt: TGTGCCAGCAGCCCAGTGGGGCAGTTGGGTGAAAAACTGTTTTTT
v_gene: TRBV28; j_gene: TRBJ2-1; abundance: .; d_gene: TRBD1; len: 15; CDR3aa: CASGPFRTGTKEQFF; CDR3nt: TGTGCCAGCGGACCTTTCAGGACAGGGACAAAAGAGCAGTTCTTC
v_gene: TRBV18; j_gene: TRBJ1-6; abundance: .; d_gene: .; len: 15; CDR3aa: CASSPSGTSNSPLHF; CDR3nt: TGTGCCAGCTCACCCTCCGGGACATCTAATTCACCCCTCCACTTT
v_gene: TRBV27; j_gene: TRBJ1-5; abundance: few; d_gene: TRBD1; len: 14; CDR3aa: CASSSDRVVQPQHF; CDR3nt: TGTGCCAGCAGTTCTGACAGGGTCGTACAGCCCCAGCATTTT